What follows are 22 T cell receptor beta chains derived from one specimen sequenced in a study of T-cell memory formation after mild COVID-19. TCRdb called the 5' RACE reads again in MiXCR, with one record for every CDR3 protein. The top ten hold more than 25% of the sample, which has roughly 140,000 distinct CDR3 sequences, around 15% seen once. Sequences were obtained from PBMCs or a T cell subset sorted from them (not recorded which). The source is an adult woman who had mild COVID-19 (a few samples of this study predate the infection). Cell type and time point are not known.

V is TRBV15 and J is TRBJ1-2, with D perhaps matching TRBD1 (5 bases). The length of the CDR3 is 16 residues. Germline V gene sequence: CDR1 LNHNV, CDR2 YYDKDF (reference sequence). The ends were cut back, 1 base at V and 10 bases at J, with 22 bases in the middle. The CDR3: CATSRGRAGSVWDYTF. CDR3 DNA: TGTGCCACCAGCAGAGGCCGGGCAGGGTCGGTTTGGGACTACACCTTC.

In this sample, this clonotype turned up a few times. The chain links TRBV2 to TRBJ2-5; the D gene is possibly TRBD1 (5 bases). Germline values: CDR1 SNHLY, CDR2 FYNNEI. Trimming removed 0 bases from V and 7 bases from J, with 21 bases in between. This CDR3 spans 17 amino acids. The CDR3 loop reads CASSEATHIGPRGTQYF. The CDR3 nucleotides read TGTGCCAGCAGTGAAGCAACCCATATCGGCCCTAGGGGGACCCAGTACTTC.

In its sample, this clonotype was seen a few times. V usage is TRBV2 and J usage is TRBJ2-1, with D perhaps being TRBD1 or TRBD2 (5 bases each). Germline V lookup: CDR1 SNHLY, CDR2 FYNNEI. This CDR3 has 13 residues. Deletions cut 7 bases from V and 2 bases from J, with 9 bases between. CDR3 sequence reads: CASKGPTYNEQFF. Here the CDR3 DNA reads TGTGCCAGCAAGGGACCGACCTACAATGAGCAGTTCTTC.

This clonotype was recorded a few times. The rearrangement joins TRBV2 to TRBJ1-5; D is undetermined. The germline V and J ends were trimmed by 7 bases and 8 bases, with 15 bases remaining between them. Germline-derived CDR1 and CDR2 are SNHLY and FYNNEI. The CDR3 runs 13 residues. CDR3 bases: TGTGCCAGCAAAGGACTCGTTTCAGAGCCCCAGCATTTT. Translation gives CASKGLVSEPQHF.

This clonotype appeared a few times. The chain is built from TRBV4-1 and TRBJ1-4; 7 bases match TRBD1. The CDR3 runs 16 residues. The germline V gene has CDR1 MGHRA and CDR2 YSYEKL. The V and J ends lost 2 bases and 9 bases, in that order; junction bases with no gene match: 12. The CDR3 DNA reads TGCGCCAGCAGCCAATATCTCACAGGGGTAAAACAAAAACTGTTTTTT. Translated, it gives CASSQYLTGVKQKLFF.

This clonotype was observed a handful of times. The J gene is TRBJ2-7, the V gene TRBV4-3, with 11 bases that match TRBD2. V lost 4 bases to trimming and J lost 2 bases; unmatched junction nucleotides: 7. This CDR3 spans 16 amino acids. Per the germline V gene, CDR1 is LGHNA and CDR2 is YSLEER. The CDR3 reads CASSLFGTSGTYEQYF. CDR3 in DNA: TGCGCCAGCAGCCTCTTCGGGACTAGCGGCACCTACGAGCAGTACTTC.

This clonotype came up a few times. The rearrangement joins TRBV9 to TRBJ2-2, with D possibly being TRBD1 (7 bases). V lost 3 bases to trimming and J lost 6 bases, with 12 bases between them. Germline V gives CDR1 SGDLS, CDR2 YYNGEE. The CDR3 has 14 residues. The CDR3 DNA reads TGTGCCAGCAGCGGCCAGGGGGGACCCGGGGAGCTGTTTTTT. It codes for CASSGQGGPGELFF. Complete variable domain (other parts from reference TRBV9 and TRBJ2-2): DSGVTQTPKHLITATGQRVTLRCSPRSGDLSVYWYQQSLDQGLQFLIQYYNGEERAKGNILERFSAQQFPDLHSELNLSSLELGDSALYFCASSGQGGPGELFFGEGSRLTVL.

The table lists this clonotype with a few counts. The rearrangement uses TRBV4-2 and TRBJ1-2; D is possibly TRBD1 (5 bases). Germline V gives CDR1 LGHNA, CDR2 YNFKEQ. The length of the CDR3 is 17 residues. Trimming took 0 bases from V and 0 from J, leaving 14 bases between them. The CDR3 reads CASSQDSAGPANYGYTF. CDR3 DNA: TGTGCCAGCAGCCAAGATTCAGCAGGGCCCGCTAACTATGGCTACACCTTC.

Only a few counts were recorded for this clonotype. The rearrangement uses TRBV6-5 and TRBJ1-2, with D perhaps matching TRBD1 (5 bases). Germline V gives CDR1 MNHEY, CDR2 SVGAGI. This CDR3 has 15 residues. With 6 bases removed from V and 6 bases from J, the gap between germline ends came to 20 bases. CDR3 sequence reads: CASSLYTGTPNGYTF. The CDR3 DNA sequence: TGTGCCAGCAGCCTATACACCGGGACCCCTAATGGCTACACCTTC.

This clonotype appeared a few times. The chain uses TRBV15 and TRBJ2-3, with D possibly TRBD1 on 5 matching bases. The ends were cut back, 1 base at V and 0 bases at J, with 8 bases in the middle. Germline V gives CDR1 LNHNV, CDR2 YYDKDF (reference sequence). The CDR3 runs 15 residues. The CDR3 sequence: CATSRAGASTDTQYF. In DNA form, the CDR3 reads TGTGCCACCAGCAGAGCTGGGGCCAGCACAGATACGCAGTATTTT.

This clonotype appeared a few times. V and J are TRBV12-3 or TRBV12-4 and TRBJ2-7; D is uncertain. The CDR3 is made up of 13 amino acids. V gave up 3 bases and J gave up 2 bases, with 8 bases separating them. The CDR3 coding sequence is TGTGCCAGCAGTTTTGGGATTACCTACGAGCAGTACTTC. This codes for CASSFGITYEQYF.

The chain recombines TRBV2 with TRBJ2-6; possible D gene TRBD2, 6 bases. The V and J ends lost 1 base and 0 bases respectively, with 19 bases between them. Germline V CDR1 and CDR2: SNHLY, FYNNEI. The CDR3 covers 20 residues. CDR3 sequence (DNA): TGTGCCAGCAGTGAAGGGCGAAGGGTAGCGGCGCCCTCTGGGGCCAACGTCCTGACTTTC. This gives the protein CASSEGRRVAAPSGANVLTF.

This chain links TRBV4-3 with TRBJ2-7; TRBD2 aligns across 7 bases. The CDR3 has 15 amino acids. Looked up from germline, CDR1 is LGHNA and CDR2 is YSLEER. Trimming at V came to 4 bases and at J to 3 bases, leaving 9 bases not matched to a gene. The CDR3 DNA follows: TGCGCCAGCAGCCTGAGTCCTAGCGGACACTACGAGCAGTACTTC. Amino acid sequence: CASSLSPSGHYEQYF.

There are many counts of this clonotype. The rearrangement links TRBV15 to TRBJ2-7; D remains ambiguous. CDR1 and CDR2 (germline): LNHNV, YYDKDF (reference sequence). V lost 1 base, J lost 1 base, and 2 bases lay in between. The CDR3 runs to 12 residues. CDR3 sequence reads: CATSRGSYEQYF. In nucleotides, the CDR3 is TGTGCCACCAGCAGAGGATCCTACGAGCAGTACTTC.

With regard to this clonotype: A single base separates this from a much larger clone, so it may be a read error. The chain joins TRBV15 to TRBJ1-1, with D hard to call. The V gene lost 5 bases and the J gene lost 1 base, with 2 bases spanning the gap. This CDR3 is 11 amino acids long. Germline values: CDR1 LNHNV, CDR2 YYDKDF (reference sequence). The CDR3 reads CATSSNTEAFF. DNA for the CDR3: TGTGCCACCAGCTCGAACACTGAAGCTTTCTTT.

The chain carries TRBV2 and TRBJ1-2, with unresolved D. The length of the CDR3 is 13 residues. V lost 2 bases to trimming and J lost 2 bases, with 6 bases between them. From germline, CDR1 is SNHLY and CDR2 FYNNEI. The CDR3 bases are TGTGCCAGCAGTGAAATTCGCAACTATGGCTACACCTTC. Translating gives CASSEIRNYGYTF.

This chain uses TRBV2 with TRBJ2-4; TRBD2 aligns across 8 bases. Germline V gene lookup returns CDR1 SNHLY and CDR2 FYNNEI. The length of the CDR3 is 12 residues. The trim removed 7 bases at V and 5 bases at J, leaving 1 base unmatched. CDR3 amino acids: CASIGRENIQYF. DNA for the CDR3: TGTGCCAGCATCGGGAGGGAAAACATTCAGTACTTC.

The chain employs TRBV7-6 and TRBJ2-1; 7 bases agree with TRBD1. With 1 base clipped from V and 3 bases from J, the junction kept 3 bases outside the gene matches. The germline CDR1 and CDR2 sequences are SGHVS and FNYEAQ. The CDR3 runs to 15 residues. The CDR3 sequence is CASSLGGQHYNEQFF. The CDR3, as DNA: TGTGCCAGCAGCTTAGGGGGACAGCACTACAATGAGCAGTTCTTC.

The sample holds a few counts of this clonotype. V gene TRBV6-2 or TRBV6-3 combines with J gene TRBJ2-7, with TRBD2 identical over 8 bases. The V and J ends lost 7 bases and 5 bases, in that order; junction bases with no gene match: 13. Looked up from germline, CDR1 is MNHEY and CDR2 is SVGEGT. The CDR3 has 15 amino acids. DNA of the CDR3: TGTGCCAGCAATCCCCTCCCGGCGGGAGGTAACGAGCAGTACTTC. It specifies CASNPLPAGGNEQYF.

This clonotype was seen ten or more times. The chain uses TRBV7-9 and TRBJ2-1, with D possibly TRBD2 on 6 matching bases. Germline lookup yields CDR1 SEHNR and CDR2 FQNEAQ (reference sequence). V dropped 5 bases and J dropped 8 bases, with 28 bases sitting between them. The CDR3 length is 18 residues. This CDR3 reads CASSVTPPGLGTGDEQFF. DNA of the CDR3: TGTGCCAGCAGCGTCACGCCTCCGGGACTCGGGACGGGCGATGAGCAGTTCTTC.

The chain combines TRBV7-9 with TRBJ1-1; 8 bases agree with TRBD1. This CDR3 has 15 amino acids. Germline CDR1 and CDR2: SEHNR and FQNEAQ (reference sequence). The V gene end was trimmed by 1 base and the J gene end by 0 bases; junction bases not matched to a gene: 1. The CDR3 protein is CASSLDRGVNTEAFF. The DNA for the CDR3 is TGTGCCAGCAGCTTAGACAGGGGGGTGAACACTGAAGCTTTCTTT.

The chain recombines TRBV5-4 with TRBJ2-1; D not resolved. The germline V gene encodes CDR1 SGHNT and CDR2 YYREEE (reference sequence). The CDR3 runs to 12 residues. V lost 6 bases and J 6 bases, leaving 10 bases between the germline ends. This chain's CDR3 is CASILDTNEQFF. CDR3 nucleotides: TGTGCCAGCATCCTAGACACCAATGAGCAGTTCTTC.